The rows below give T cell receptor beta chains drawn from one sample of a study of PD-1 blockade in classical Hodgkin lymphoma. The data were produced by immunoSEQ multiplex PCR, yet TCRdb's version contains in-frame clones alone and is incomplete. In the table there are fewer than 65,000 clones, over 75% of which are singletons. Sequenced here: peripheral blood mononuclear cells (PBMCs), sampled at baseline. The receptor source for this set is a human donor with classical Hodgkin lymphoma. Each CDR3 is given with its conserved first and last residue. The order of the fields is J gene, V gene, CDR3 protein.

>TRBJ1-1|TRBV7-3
CASSLNVGAEAFF
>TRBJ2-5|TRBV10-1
CASSESPTKETQYF
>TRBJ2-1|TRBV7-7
CASSLAGEHNEQFF
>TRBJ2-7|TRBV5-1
CASRLPGTGHYEQYF
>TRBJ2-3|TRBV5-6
CASSLGKDTQYF
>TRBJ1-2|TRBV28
CASTTRGEHYGYTF
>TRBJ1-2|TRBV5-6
CASSLGQGSGYTF
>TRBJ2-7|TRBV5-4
CASSLDTGRTYEQYF
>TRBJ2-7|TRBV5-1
CASGHPGQGYEQYF
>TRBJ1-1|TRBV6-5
CASSYSAGDTEAFF
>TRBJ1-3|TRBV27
CASKDSPISGNTIYF
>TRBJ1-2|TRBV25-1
CASKAGIRYTF
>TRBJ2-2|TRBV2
CASSESGATGELFF